Described below is a single T cell receptor (beta chain) sequence and its context. Its cognate antigen is unknown. The data belong to a study of cytomegalovirus exposure and HLA in healthy donors. Study-level background: Earlier work reported about 110 million unique TCR beta sequences from about 180 million T cells.

The study, taken as a whole, reports: Relative to equally common others, HLA-associated TCR beta chains showed greater clonal expansion in a later analysis. CMV serostatus was the sole immune exposure information available. Upon later analysis, TCR association rates were observed to vary by HLA locus, being highest for DRB1 and lowest for HLA-C.

PCR used 60 Vbeta primers and 13 Jbeta primers. Repertoires were generated with immunoSEQ multiplex PCR, while TCRdb's copy carries only in-frame clones and drops some. This sample has 130,000 to 150,000 clones, with 74% found just once. The TCR was taken from a man aged 18 to 30 in good health and CMV-seropositive. Sequenced sample: PBMCs.

CDR3 residues: CASSLTLAGGVYF. The CDR3 DNA reads as TGTGCCAGCAGCTTAACTCTGGCGGGAGGGGTGTACTTC. V is TRBV7-3 and J is TRBJ2-7, with 9 bases that match TRBD2. Germline V gene data show CDR1 as SGHTA and CDR2 as FQGTGA. The CDR3 runs 13 residues. The junction had 6 bases not matched to a gene; V was cut back by 0 bases and J by 12 bases.